These 19 T cell receptor beta chains share one sample of origin, sequenced in a study of identical twins. From the 5' RACE reads, TCRdb called clonotypes with MiXCR, one entry per CDR3 protein. The data contain about 890,000 distinct CDR3 sequences, around 12% of them singletons. These data are also associated with another study on yellow fever vaccine responses in identical twins.

The sample was PBMCs. The source of these receptors is a woman between 18 and 30 years old in good health.

The chain uses TRBV10-3 and TRBJ2-1; TRBD1 agrees at 11 bases. Germline V gives CDR1 ENHRY, CDR2 SYGVKD. The CDR3 runs 15 residues. J lost 4 bases, V lost 4 bases, and 3 bases had no gene match. The CDR3 region has the DNA TGTGCCATCAGTGGGACAGGGGGCTTGTACAATGAGCAGTTCTTC. Protein sequence: CAISGTGGLYNEQFF.

This clonotype was seen a handful of times. J is TRBJ2-2 and V is TRBV27; 8 positions agree with TRBD1. The CDR3 is 15 residues long. Trimming removed 4 bases from V and 4 bases from J; junction bases left unmatched: 5. The V gene's germline CDR1 is MNHEY and CDR2 SMNVEV (reference sequence). CDR3 in amino acids: CASSSGGRGTGELFF. For the CDR3, the DNA is TGTGCCAGCAGTTCAGGGGGCCGGGGCACCGGGGAGCTGTTTTTT.

This chain links TRBV20-1 with TRBJ2-4; D ambiguous. This CDR3 comprises 11 residues. The V gene's germline CDR1 is DFQATT and CDR2 SNEGSKA (reference sequence). The V end lost 7 bases, the J end lost 6 bases, and 10 bases lay between the germline ends. The chain's CDR3 is CSGTDGNIQYF. The CDR3 nucleotides are TGCAGTGGGACCGACGGAAACATTCAGTACTTC.

This clonotype was detected many times. The chain recombines TRBV2 with TRBJ2-5; D uncertain. V lost 8 bases and J lost 4, with 5 bases in between. This CDR3 has 10 residues. The V gene's germline CDR1 is SNHLY and CDR2 FYNNEI. CDR3 DNA: TGTGCCAGCCTTCGAGAGACCCAGTACTTC. It translates to CASLRETQYF.

This chain joins TRBV12-3 or TRBV12-4 and TRBJ1-1, with D possibly matching TRBD1 (6 bases). Trimming removed 7 bases at V and 6 bases at J, with 18 bases between. The CDR3 spans 14 residues. In nucleotides, the CDR3 is TGTGCCAGCACCGCACACCCACAGGGAGCTGAAGCTTTCTTT. Translated: CASTAHPQGAEAFF.

The chain uses TRBV28 and TRBJ2-1; possibly TRBD1 for D (6 bases). Germline loops: CDR1 MDHEN, CDR2 SYDVKM. This CDR3 spans 15 amino acids. Trimming left V 6 bases short and J 4 bases short, with 16 bases between. The CDR3 DNA reads TGTGCCAGCAGGCCTGGGGGCGAGACTTACAATGAGCAGTTCTTC. Translated, it gives CASRPGGETYNEQFF.

This clonotype was counted between two and nine times. The V and J genes are TRBV11-2 and TRBJ2-4; TRBD2 agrees at 12 bases. This CDR3 contains 15 residues. The ends lost 4 bases at V and 8 bases at J; junction bases unmatched: 6. Germline V lookup: CDR1 SGHAT, CDR2 FQNNGV. Here the CDR3 reads CASSSLAGGPYIQYF. The CDR3 DNA follows: TGTGCCAGCAGCTCGCTAGCGGGGGGGCCGTACATTCAGTACTTC.

The rearrangement uses TRBV27 and TRBJ2-1; 14 nucleotides agree with TRBD2. CDR1 MNHEY and CDR2 SMNVEV come from the germline V gene (reference sequence). J was trimmed by 7 bases and V by 7 bases; bases with no gene match: 3. CDR3 size: 14 residues. The CDR3, as DNA: TGTGCCAGCAAGGGACTAGCGGGAGAAAATGAGCAGTTCTTC. Its translation is CASKGLAGENEQFF.

This clonotype came up many times. The chain employs TRBV12-3 or TRBV12-4 and TRBJ2-2; TRBD1 aligns across 8 bases. J was trimmed by 4 bases and V by 7 bases; bases with no gene match: 5. The CDR3 is 14 amino acids. CDR3 loop: CASILRGLTGELFF. The CDR3 DNA reads as TGTGCCAGCATCCTCAGGGGGCTCACCGGGGAGCTGTTTTTT.

This CDR3 reads CASSLRASPLHF. Here the CDR3 DNA reads TGTGCCAGCAGTTTAAGGGCTTCACCCCTCCACTTT. The rearrangement links TRBV28 to TRBJ1-6; D is ambiguous. The V end was cut by 2 bases, the J end by 9 bases, with 5 bases between. CDR3 length: 12 residues. Germline CDR1 MDHEN, CDR2 SYDVKM.

This clonotype was seen a few times. The chain recombines TRBV5-1 with TRBJ2-4; 10 bases line up with TRBD2. The CDR3 contains 16 residues. Germline V gene sequence: CDR1 SGHRS, CDR2 YFSETQ. J was trimmed by 11 bases and V by 3 bases; bases with no gene match: 14. CDR3 coding DNA: TGCGCCAGCAGCTACGAAGCGGGAGGGCTCGGGGCCTTTCAGTACTTC. Translated, it gives CASSYEAGGLGAFQYF.

The rearrangement uses TRBV20-1 and TRBJ1-1, with D unclear. Per the germline V gene, CDR1 is DFQATT and CDR2 is SNEGSKA (reference sequence). V gave up 2 bases and J gave up 7 bases, with 11 bases separating them. CDR3 length equals 12 residues. DNA of the CDR3: TGCAGTGCTAGATTAGCGCAGCTTGAAGCTTTCTTT. It specifies CSARLAQLEAFF.

This clonotype was seen a handful of times. The V and J genes are TRBV12-3 or TRBV12-4 and TRBJ2-2, with 13 positions matching TRBD2. The CDR3 is made up of 18 amino acids. V trimming: 3 bases; J trimming: 2 bases; junction bases outside the gene matches: 6. The CDR3 region is CASSFIPGLAGNTGELFF. As DNA, the CDR3 is TGTGCCAGCAGTTTCATTCCGGGACTAGCGGGAAACACCGGGGAGCTGTTTTTT.

This clonotype was counted at least ten times. J is TRBJ2-1 and V is TRBV20-1; 9 bases are shared with TRBD2. Per the germline V gene, CDR1 is DFQATT and CDR2 is SNEGSKA (reference sequence). After removal of 1 base from V and 0 bases from J, the junction contained 4 bases not matched to a gene. The CDR3 totals 16 residues. CDR3 nucleotides: TGCAGTGCTAGAGTCAGTAGCGGGAGCTCCTACAATGAGCAGTTCTTC. Its protein is CSARVSSGSSYNEQFF.

The rearrangement uses TRBV20-1 and TRBJ2-5, with D perhaps matching TRBD2 (6 bases). Trimming stripped 3 bases from V and 1 base from J, with 18 bases between. There are 16 residues in the CDR3. Germline V lookup: CDR1 DFQATT, CDR2 SNEGSKA (reference sequence). CDR3 residues: CSARPTTSPSQETQYF. For the CDR3, the DNA is TGCAGTGCTAGGCCTACCACTAGCCCCTCCCAAGAGACCCAGTACTTC.

The table lists this clonotype with a few counts. This sequence joins TRBV6-1 and TRBJ2-7; 9 nucleotides match TRBD1. CDR3 length: 16 amino acids. Trimming took 6 bases from V and 5 from J; bases not matched to a gene: 14. In germline, CDR1 is MNHNS, CDR2 SASEGT. The CDR3 loop is CASSRRNRGRWDEQYF. CDR3 in DNA: TGTGCCAGCAGCAGGCGGAACAGGGGGCGGTGGGACGAGCAGTACTTC.

The chain joins TRBV4-1 to TRBJ2-1, with D tentatively TRBD1 (6 bases). V lost 3 bases and J lost 0, with 15 bases in between. The germline CDR1 and CDR2 sequences are MGHRA and YSYEKL. This CDR3 region has 17 residues. The CDR3 nucleotides read TGCGCCAGCAGCCACGCCGGGACACAGAGCTCCTACAATGAGCAGTTCTTC. This codes for CASSHAGTQSSYNEQFF.

This chain links TRBV5-1 with TRBJ2-5; 9 bases map to TRBD1. CDR1 SGHRS and CDR2 YFSETQ come from the germline V gene. J was trimmed by 6 bases and V by 3 bases; bases with no gene match: 12. The CDR3 loop spans 16 amino acids. CDR3 loop: CASSSSGTGMGKTQYF. In nucleotides, the CDR3 is TGCGCCAGCAGCTCCTCCGGGACAGGGATGGGGAAGACCCAGTACTTC.

This clonotype was counted between two and nine times. This chain joins TRBV3-1 and TRBJ2-1; no clear D. Trimming cost V 2 bases and J 0 bases, with 8 bases left between them. Germline V gene lookup returns CDR1 LGHDT and CDR2 YNNKEL (reference sequence). This CDR3 is built from 15 residues. In DNA, the CDR3 is TGTGCCAGCAGCCAATTCAGAGACTCCTACAATGAGCAGTTCTTC. Protein: CASSQFRDSYNEQFF.